These 20 T cell receptor beta chains originate from one sample sequenced in a study of identifying expanded T cells in peripheral blood. TCRdb's copy holds only in-frame clones and misses some; the assay was immunoSEQ multiplex PCR. The sample lists approximately 86,000 clones, 70% to 90% seen once, with roughly 4% in the top ten. Sequenced sample: blood. These receptors originate from a person between 18 and 70 years old in good health.

This clone was found a few times. The chain links TRBV27 to TRBJ1-2; D ambiguous. V lost 6 bases and J 5 bases, leaving 25 bases between the germline ends. This CDR3 comprises 17 residues. Germline V CDR1 and CDR2: MNHEY, SMNVEV (reference sequence). CDR3 DNA: TGTGCCAGCAGAACCAAAATGTTTTCCTCGTCCCTTTATGGCTACACCTTC. It yields the protein CASRTKMFSSSLYGYTF.

The chain joins TRBV5-1 to TRBJ2-3, with 11 bases identical to TRBD2. The length of the CDR3 is 17 residues. Trimming took 0 bases from V and 2 from J; bases not matched to a gene: 5. Germline CDR1 reads SGHRS; CDR2 reads YFSETQ. CDR3: CASSLAATSGDTDTQYF. As DNA, the CDR3 is TGCGCCAGCAGCTTGGCCGCGACTAGCGGGGACACAGATACGCAGTATTTT.

The CDR3 DNA reads TGTGCCAGCTCACCGTCGACAGGCTTCGTAGACGAGCAGTACTTC. As protein: CASSPSTGFVDEQYF. The rearrangement joins TRBV18 to TRBJ2-7; TRBD1 might be the D (6 bases). Germline V gene lookup returns CDR1 KGHSH and CDR2 LQKENI. V was pared by 3 bases and J by 5 bases, with 17 bases between. The CDR3 has 15 amino acids.

V usage is TRBV27 and J usage is TRBJ2-7; no definite D call. V shed 11 bases and J shed 0 bases, with 5 bases lying between them. The germline gives CDR1 MNHEY, CDR2 SMNVEV (reference sequence). This CDR3 has 10 amino acids. For the CDR3, the DNA is TGTGCCTTTAACTCCTACGAGCAGTACTTC. Its translation is CAFNSYEQYF.

The chain uses TRBV9 and TRBJ1-1; no definite D call. The CDR3 has 14 amino acids. Germline values: CDR1 SGDLS, CDR2 YYNGEE. The V end lost 0 bases, the J end lost 4 bases, and 10 bases lay between the germline ends. CDR3 in amino acids: CASSVERETTEAFF. The DNA of the CDR3 is TGTGCCAGCAGCGTAGAAAGGGAGACCACTGAAGCTTTCTTT.

The chain employs TRBV18 and TRBJ2-7, with D possibly TRBD1 on 6 matching bases. The CDR3 has 16 residues. Looked up from germline, CDR1 is KGHSH and CDR2 is LQKENI. Trimming left V 4 bases short and J 3 bases short, with 19 bases between. CDR3: CASSLNRATKNYEQYF. The CDR3 DNA reads as TGTGCCAGCTCACTAAACAGGGCCACCAAAAACTACGAGCAGTACTTC.

The rearrangement links TRBV5-1 to TRBJ2-2; the D is unclear. There are 13 residues in the CDR3. V lost 5 bases to trimming and J lost 7 bases, with 12 bases between them. Germline V lookup: CDR1 SGHRS, CDR2 YFSETQ. In DNA form, the CDR3 reads TGCGCCAGCAGTCCACGAAGGGACGGGGAGCTGTTTTTT. It yields the protein CASSPRRDGELFF.

The chain recombines TRBV19 with TRBJ1-6; 8 nucleotides line up with TRBD1. Germline lookup yields CDR1 LNHDA and CDR2 SQIVND (reference sequence). The ends lost 6 bases at V and 8 bases at J; junction bases unmatched: 9. The CDR3 covers 15 residues. The CDR3 DNA follows: TGTGCCAGTAGAGGGGACAGGCGGATCTATTCACCCCTCCACTTT. Amino acids: CASRGDRRIYSPLHF.

This clone was seen once. This sequence joins TRBV2 and TRBJ1-3, with D hard to call. Trimming removed 9 bases from V and 1 base from J, with 10 bases in between. Germline V lookup: CDR1 SNHLY, CDR2 FYNNEI. The CDR3 spans 13 residues. As DNA, the CDR3 is TGTGCCAGTGCTTCTTTATCTGGAAACACCATATATTTT. Its translation is CASASLSGNTIYF.

This clone was detected once. The rearrangement uses TRBV12-5 and TRBJ2-7; D perhaps matches TRBD1 (5 bases). Between the trimmed V and J ends, which lost 2 bases and 0 bases, there was a span of 8 bases. Germline loops: CDR1 LGHNT, CDR2 FRNRAP. The CDR3 runs to 14 residues. The CDR3 nucleotides read TGTGCTAGTGGTTTGCAGGGCCTCTCCTACGAGCAGTACTTC. Translated, it gives CASGLQGLSYEQYF.

The chain has TRBV27 and TRBJ1-5, with D unclear. The CDR3 extends over 13 amino acids. CDR1 is MNHEY and CDR2 is SMNVEV in the germline V gene (reference sequence). Trimming took off 2 bases at V and 4 bases at J, with 6 bases between the two ends. For the CDR3, the DNA is TGTGCCAGCAGTTTAATTGGGAATCAGCCCCAGCATTTT. This codes for CASSLIGNQPQHF.

This clone was seen more than once but under ten times. This chain joins TRBV7-9 and TRBJ2-5; 7 bases align to TRBD2. The CDR3 covers 15 residues. The J segment lost 3 bases and the V segment lost 1 base, leaving 5 bases of the junction unmatched. The germline V gene has CDR1 SEHNR and CDR2 FQNEAQ (reference sequence). The chain's CDR3 is CASSLGLGGKETQYF. In nucleotides, the CDR3 is TGTGCCAGCAGCTTAGGACTCGGGGGGAAAGAGACCCAGTACTTC.

This clone was seen a few times. J is TRBJ2-1 and V is TRBV6-1, with TRBD2 matching over 10 bases. The germline CDR1 and CDR2 sequences are MNHNS and SASEGT. The junction had 4 bases not matched to a gene; V was cut back by 7 bases and J by 4 bases. This CDR3 has 14 residues. The CDR3 loop reads CASTGLAEYNEQFF. Here the CDR3 DNA reads TGTGCCAGCACCGGACTAGCGGAATACAATGAGCAGTTCTTC.

This clone occurred a few times. The V and J genes are TRBV7-2 and TRBJ1-1; 12 bases fit TRBD1. This CDR3 has 17 residues. Looked up from germline, CDR1 is SGHTA and CDR2 is FQGNSA. With 1 base clipped from V and 7 bases from J, the junction kept 10 bases outside the gene matches. The DNA of the CDR3 is TGTGCCAGCAGCTTAGTATATCTGGGACAGGGGGCAGGTGAAGCTTTCTTT. Protein product: CASSLVYLGQGAGEAFF.

The chain carries TRBV11-2 and TRBJ2-7; 10 nucleotides align to TRBD1. The CDR3 length is 15 residues. Trimming removed 1 base from V and 3 bases from J; junction bases left unmatched: 3. CDR1 SGHAT and CDR2 FQNNGV come from the germline V gene. CDR3 DNA sequence: TGTGCCAGCAGCTTAGCCTGGGACAGGGGCTACGAGCAGTACTTC. It encodes CASSLAWDRGYEQYF.

The chain links TRBV11-2 to TRBJ2-5; TRBD1 matches at 10 bases. V was clipped by 6 bases and J by 5 bases; unmatched bases: 9. CDR3 length equals 15 residues. In germline, CDR1 is SGHAT, CDR2 FQNNGV. The CDR3: CASSPGQGLMETQYF. CDR3 nucleotides: TGTGCCAGCAGTCCGGGACAGGGGTTGATGGAGACCCAGTACTTC.

V is TRBV5-6 and J is TRBJ2-5; TRBD2 is a possible D gene (6 bases). V lost 4 bases, J lost 1 base, and 8 bases lay in between. The CDR3 loop spans 13 amino acids. Germline V lookup: CDR1 SGHDT, CDR2 YYEEEE. The CDR3 DNA follows: TGTGCCAGCAGCCGGGACTTCCAAGAGACCCAGTACTTC. Its protein is CASSRDFQETQYF.

The V gene is TRBV6-4, the J gene TRBJ1-2; possible D gene TRBD1, 5 bases. Germline-derived CDR1 and CDR2 are MRHNA and SNTAGT. The CDR3 consists of 15 residues. V was pared by 6 bases and J by 2 bases, with 16 bases between. CDR3 amino acids: CASSFGTGSNYGYTF. Here the CDR3 DNA reads TGTGCCAGCAGCTTCGGGACTGGTTCCAACTATGGCTACACCTTC.

The chain couples TRBV25-1 to TRBJ2-3, with a tentative D call TRBD1 (5 bases). Trimming removed 4 bases from V and 0 bases from J, with 20 bases in between. The CDR3 loop spans 18 amino acids. Germline CDR1 and CDR2: MGHDK and SYGVNS. The CDR3 loop is CASSGPLQASSSTDTQYF. CDR3 nucleotides: TGTGCCAGCAGTGGACCGTTACAGGCCTCATCTAGCACAGATACGCAGTATTTT.

This chain links TRBV7-9 with TRBJ2-1, with 9 bases aligning to TRBD1. Germline CDR1 is SEHNR and CDR2 is FQNEAQ (reference sequence). The CDR3 has 18 residues. The junction had 15 bases not matched to a gene; V was cut back by 1 base and J by 8 bases. The CDR3 sequence is CASSLVKVGTGNKDEQFF. The CDR3 nucleotides are TGTGCCAGCAGCTTAGTAAAGGTGGGGACAGGGAATAAGGATGAGCAGTTCTTC.